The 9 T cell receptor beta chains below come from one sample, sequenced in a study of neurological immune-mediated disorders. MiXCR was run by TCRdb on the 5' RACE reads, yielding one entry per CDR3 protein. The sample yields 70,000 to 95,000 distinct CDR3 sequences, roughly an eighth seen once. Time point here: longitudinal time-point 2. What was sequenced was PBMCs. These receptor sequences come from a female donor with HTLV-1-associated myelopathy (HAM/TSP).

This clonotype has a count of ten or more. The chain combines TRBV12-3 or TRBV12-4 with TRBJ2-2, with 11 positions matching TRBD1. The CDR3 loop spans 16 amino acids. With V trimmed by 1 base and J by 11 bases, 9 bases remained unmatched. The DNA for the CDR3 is TGTGCCAGCAGTTTAGAGGCCGGGACAGGGGGACGAGAGCTGTTTTTT. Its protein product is CASSLEAGTGGRELFF.

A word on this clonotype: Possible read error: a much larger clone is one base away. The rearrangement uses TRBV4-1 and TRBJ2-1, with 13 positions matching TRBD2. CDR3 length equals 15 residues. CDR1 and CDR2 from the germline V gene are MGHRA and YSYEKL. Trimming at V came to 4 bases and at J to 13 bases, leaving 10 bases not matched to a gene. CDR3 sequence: CASSPGTSGRETQFF. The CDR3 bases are TGCGCCAGCAGCCCGGGAACTAGCGGGAGGGAGACCCAGTTCTTC.

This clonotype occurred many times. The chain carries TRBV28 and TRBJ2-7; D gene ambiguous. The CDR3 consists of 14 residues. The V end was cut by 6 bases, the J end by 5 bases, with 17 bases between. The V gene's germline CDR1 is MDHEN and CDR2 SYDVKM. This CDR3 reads CASSQSPGNDEQYF. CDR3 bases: TGTGCCAGCAGCCAATCACCGGGCAACGACGAGCAGTACTTC.

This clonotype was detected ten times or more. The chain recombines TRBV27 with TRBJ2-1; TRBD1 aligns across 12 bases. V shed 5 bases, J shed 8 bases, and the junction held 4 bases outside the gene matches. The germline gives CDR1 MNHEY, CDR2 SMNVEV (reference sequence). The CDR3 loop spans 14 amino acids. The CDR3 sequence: CASSRGQGADEQFF. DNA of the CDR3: TGTGCCAGCAGTAGGGGACAGGGGGCGGATGAGCAGTTCTTC.

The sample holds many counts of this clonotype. CDR3 DNA: TGTGCCAGCAGTTTAGCGGGGGGGAGAGATACGCAGTATTTT. Translating gives CASSLAGGRDTQYF. The chain is built from TRBV12-3 or TRBV12-4 and TRBJ2-3, with 7 bases fitting TRBD2. With V trimmed by 0 bases and J by 5 bases, 2 bases remained unmatched. The length of the CDR3 is 14 residues.

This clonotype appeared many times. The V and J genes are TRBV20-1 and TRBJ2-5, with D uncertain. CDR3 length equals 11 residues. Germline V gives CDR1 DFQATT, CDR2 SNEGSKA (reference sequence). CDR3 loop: CSAWSGETQYF. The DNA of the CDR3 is TGCAGCGCATGGTCGGGAGAGACCCAGTACTTC.

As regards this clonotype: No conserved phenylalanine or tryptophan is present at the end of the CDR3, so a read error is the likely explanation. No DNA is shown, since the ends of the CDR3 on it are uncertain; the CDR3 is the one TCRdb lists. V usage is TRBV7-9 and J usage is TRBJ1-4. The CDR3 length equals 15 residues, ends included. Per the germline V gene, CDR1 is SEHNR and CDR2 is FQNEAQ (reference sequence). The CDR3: CASSLFLTANEKLLL.

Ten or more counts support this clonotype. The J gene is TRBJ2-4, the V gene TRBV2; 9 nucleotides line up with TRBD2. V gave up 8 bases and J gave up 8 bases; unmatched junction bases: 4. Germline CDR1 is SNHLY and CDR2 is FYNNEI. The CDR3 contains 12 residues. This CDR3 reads CASGGTSHIQYF. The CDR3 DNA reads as TGTGCCAGCGGGGGGACTAGCCACATTCAGTACTTC.

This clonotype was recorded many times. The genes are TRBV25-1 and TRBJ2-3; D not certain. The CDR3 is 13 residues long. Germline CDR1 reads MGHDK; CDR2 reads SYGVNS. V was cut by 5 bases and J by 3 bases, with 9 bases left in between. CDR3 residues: CASSTLTTDTQYF. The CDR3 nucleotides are TGTGCCAGCAGTACCCTAACTACAGATACGCAGTATTTT.